The clone carrying this T cell receptor (beta chain) was seen only a few times. Its antigen is still unknown. This sample stems from a study of a mutant IDH1 vaccine in newly diagnosed glioma. This table comes from immunoSEQ multiplex PCR, and its TCRdb copy is limited to in-frame clones, with some not included. The sample lists approximately 62,000 clones, around 84% occurring once. The CDR3 runs to 13 residues. Trimming pared 5 bases from V and 7 bases from J, leaving 15 bases between. Germline values: CDR1 SGHNT, CDR2 YYREEE (reference sequence). Stated time point: week 35, safety follow-up. Vaccination used 300 ug of mutant IDH1 20-mer peptide per dose, with topical imiquimod.

Material: PBMCs, obtained from a glioma patient whose treatment included an IDH1 peptide vaccine. The receptor was isolated from a man aged 30 to 45 with glioma. The chain has TRBV5-4 and TRBJ1-1; D perhaps matches TRBD1 (5 bases). CDR3 amino acids: CASRLEGAGEAFF. The DNA of the CDR3 is TGTGCCAGCAGATTAGAAGGGGCAGGTGAAGCTTTCTTT.